The 21 T cell receptor beta chains below come from one sample, sequenced in a study of CD8 T cells in Susac syndrome. RNA amounts of about 0.5 to 1 ug underwent reverse transcription with random hexamers. TCRdb reprocessed the immunoSEQ multiplex PCR reads with MiXCR, giving one entry per CDR3 protein. The sample comprises fewer than 150,000 distinct CDR3 sequences, roughly 94% of which are singletons, and roughly 0.2% rests with the top ten. Sequencing input: CD8+ T cells from PBMCs. These receptors were obtained from a human donor with Susac syndrome.

The V gene is TRBV7-9, the J gene TRBJ2-2, with TRBD1 identical over 11 bases. The ends lost 11 bases at V and 4 bases at J; junction bases unmatched: 6. This CDR3 contains 14 residues. Germline CDR1 reads SEHNR; CDR2 reads FQNEAQ (reference sequence). DNA of the CDR3: TGTGCCGGAGAGGGACAGGGGGTCACCGGGGAGCTGTTTTTT. Amino acid sequence: CAGEGQGVTGELFF.

For the CDR3, the DNA is TGCGCCAGCAGCCAGGGTATAGCGAGGAGGTCGGTCGAGGAGACCCAGTACTTC. Its protein is CASSQGIARRSVEETQYF. The rearrangement links TRBV4-1 to TRBJ2-5, with D possibly matching TRBD2 (5 bases). This CDR3 is built from 18 residues. From germline, CDR1 is MGHRA and CDR2 YSYEKL. The V end was cut by 3 bases, the J end by 5 bases, with 25 bases between.

This chain uses TRBV12-3 or TRBV12-4 with TRBJ1-5, with D unresolved. This CDR3 spans 13 amino acids. The ends were cut back, 3 bases at V and 4 bases at J, with 7 bases in the middle. The CDR3 DNA sequence: TGTGCCAGCAGTTTGATGGATAATCAGCCCCAGCATTTT. This codes for CASSLMDNQPQHF.

V and J are TRBV11-2 and TRBJ1-2; no reliable D call. Germline values: CDR1 SGHAT, CDR2 FQNNGV. V gave up 3 bases and J gave up 9 bases, with 11 bases separating them. The CDR3 consists of 12 residues. The CDR3 DNA follows: TGTGCCAGCAGCTTTGACGGATGGAGCTACACCTTC. Amino acids: CASSFDGWSYTF.

This chain connects TRBV28 to TRBJ1-1; D is possibly TRBD1 (5 bases). V lost 2 bases and J lost 5, with 12 bases in between. In germline, CDR1 is MDHEN, CDR2 SYDVKM. This CDR3 has 14 residues. The CDR3 DNA sequence: TGTGCCAGCAGTTTAAACTACGGGGCGACTGAAGCTTTCTTT. It encodes CASSLNYGATEAFF.

The J gene is TRBJ1-3, the V gene TRBV20-1; 7 bases line up with TRBD1. The CDR3 totals 17 residues. The J segment lost 4 bases and the V segment lost 3 bases, leaving 15 bases of the junction unmatched. The germline gives CDR1 DFQATT, CDR2 SNEGSKA (reference sequence). CDR3 sequence: CSASISDLTGRGNTIYF. The CDR3 region has the DNA TGCAGTGCTAGCATCTCAGATTTGACAGGGAGGGGAAACACCATATATTTT.

CDR3 nucleotides: TGCAGCGTCCCGGCTCCAAGGGGCGAGCAGTACTTC. This gives the protein CSVPAPRGEQYF. The chain carries TRBV29-1 and TRBJ2-7; D is possibly TRBD1 (5 bases). Germline CDR1 SQVTM, CDR2 ANQGSEA. Trimming pared 6 bases from V and 6 bases from J, leaving 15 bases between. CDR3 length: 12 amino acids.

DNA for the CDR3: TGCAGTGCTAGAGATGACCGGGACAGGGTGGAGACCCAGTACTTC. Its protein product is CSARDDRDRVETQYF. This rearrangement joins TRBV20-1 to TRBJ2-5, with TRBD1 identical over 9 bases. The V segment lost 0 bases and the J segment 5 bases; nucleotides outside the gene matches: 7. CDR3 length: 15 residues. CDR1 DFQATT and CDR2 SNEGSKA come from the germline V gene (reference sequence).

The J gene is TRBJ2-5, the V gene TRBV29-1; 7 bases agree with TRBD2. Germline values: CDR1 SQVTM, CDR2 ANQGSEA. J gave up 4 bases and V 3 bases, and 8 bases lay outside the gene matches. The CDR3 runs to 14 residues. This chain's CDR3 is CSVDGEGWRETQYF. CDR3 DNA sequence: TGCAGCGTTGACGGGGAGGGGTGGAGAGAGACCCAGTACTTC.

This chain connects TRBV27 to TRBJ1-2; D is unresolved. The CDR3 length is 13 residues. V gave up 2 bases and J gave up 7 bases, with 11 bases separating them. Germline CDR1 MNHEY, CDR2 SMNVEV (reference sequence). The CDR3 nucleotides are TGTGCCAGCAGTTTAGCCCCGATGGGTGGCTACACCTTC. Translated: CASSLAPMGGYTF.

The chain links TRBV7-9 to TRBJ2-1; weak D call: TRBD2 (5 bases). Germline lookup yields CDR1 SEHNR and CDR2 FQNEAQ (reference sequence). The CDR3 has 15 amino acids. V gave up 11 bases and J gave up 8 bases, with 25 bases separating them. The CDR3 sequence: CAGSPGKALFDEQFF. The DNA for the CDR3 is TGTGCCGGATCGCCGGGGAAGGCTCTTTTTGATGAGCAGTTCTTC.

The V call is TRBV29-1, the J call TRBJ2-7; D possibly corresponds to TRBD1 (6 bases). With 4 bases removed from V and 0 bases from J, the gap between germline ends came to 16 bases. CDR3 length equals 15 residues. From germline, CDR1 is SQVTM and CDR2 ANQGSEA. In nucleotides, the CDR3 is TGCAGCGTTGTTCTCGGGGACACCAGCTCCTACGAGCAGTACTTC. This gives the protein CSVVLGDTSSYEQYF.

This chain joins TRBV6-1 and TRBJ2-7; D remains ambiguous. The CDR3 is 12 residues long. Trimming removed 4 bases at V and 5 bases at J, with 9 bases between. Germline-derived CDR1 and CDR2 are MNHNS and SASEGT. The DNA of the CDR3 is TGTGCCAGCAGTGGGGGTGGTGACGAGCAGTACTTC. It yields the protein CASSGGGDEQYF.

The chain couples TRBV13 to TRBJ2-5, with D possibly being TRBD2 (5 bases). V lost 3 bases to trimming and J lost 3 bases, with 8 bases between them. This CDR3 comprises 13 residues. Germline V gives CDR1 PRHDT, CDR2 FYEKMQ (reference sequence). The DNA for the CDR3 is TGTGCCAGCAGCTTGAGGGCAGAAGAGACCCAGTACTTC. This encodes CASSLRAEETQYF.

V gene TRBV13 combines with J gene TRBJ1-5, with a weak D call TRBD1 (5 bases). The CDR3 is made up of 14 amino acids. Trimming removed 4 bases at V and 3 bases at J, with 10 bases between. Germline loops: CDR1 PRHDT, CDR2 FYEKMQ (reference sequence). The DNA for the CDR3 is TGTGCCAGCAGCTCCCGGGGCCTCAATCAGCCCCAGCATTTT. It specifies CASSSRGLNQPQHF.

CDR3 region: CASSLAETVDNTEAFF. CDR3 coding DNA: TGTGCCAGCAGCTTGGCCGAAACAGTGGACAACACTGAAGCTTTCTTT. The gene calls are TRBV5-6 and TRBJ1-1; unclear D gene. Germline V CDR1 and CDR2: SGHDT, YYEEEE. The germline V and J ends were trimmed by 0 bases and 2 bases, with 14 bases remaining between them. The CDR3 length is 16 residues.

The rearrangement joins TRBV14 to TRBJ1-4; 8 bases fit TRBD1. V shed 0 bases and J 5 bases; nucleotides not matched to a gene: 5. This CDR3 has 16 amino acids. From germline, CDR1 is SGHDN and CDR2 FVKESK. DNA of the CDR3: TGTGCCAGCAGCCAAGAGGAAGGGACAGGAAATGAAAAACTGTTTTTT. It yields the protein CASSQEEGTGNEKLFF.

The genes are TRBV12-3 or TRBV12-4 and TRBJ2-7; TRBD1 or TRBD2 may be the D gene (7 bases each). CDR3 length equals 15 residues. The V and J ends lost 6 bases and 5 bases respectively, with 20 bases between them. CDR3 protein: CASSPTGRGENEQYF. As DNA, the CDR3 is TGTGCCAGCAGCCCGACAGGGAGGGGGGAGAACGAGCAGTACTTC.

As DNA, the CDR3 is TGTGCCAGCAGCGGCAACAGAATTCAGAACACTGAAGCTTTCTTT. Translation gives CASSGNRIQNTEAFF. This chain joins TRBV5-6 and TRBJ1-1; no clear D gene. V gave up 4 bases and J gave up 1 base, with 14 bases separating them. From germline, CDR1 is SGHDT and CDR2 YYEEEE. This CDR3 is 15 amino acids long.

V and J are TRBV28 and TRBJ2-5; TRBD1 matches at 7 bases. The V and J ends lost 6 bases and 10 bases, in that order; junction bases with no gene match: 14. The germline CDR1 and CDR2 sequences are MDHEN and SYDVKM. The CDR3 runs to 14 residues. The CDR3 loop reads CASSPPGQGVIQYF. In nucleotides, the CDR3 is TGTGCCAGCAGCCCTCCGGGGCAGGGGGTGATCCAGTACTTC. Using reference TRBV28 and TRBJ2-5 for the parts outside the CDR3, the full variable domain is DVKVTQSSRYLVKRTGEKVFLECVQDMDHENMFWYRQDPGLGLRLIYFSYDVKMKEKGDIPEGYSVSREKKERFSLILESASTNQTSMYLCASSPPGQGVIQYFGPGTRLLVL.

This chain connects TRBV7-6 to TRBJ1-1; 7 bases match TRBD1. The germline gives CDR1 SGHVS, CDR2 FNYEAQ. The CDR3 consists of 16 residues. The ends lost 5 bases at V and 3 bases at J; junction bases unmatched: 12. The CDR3 region is CASSLYSDRDDTEAFF. The CDR3 DNA reads TGTGCCAGCAGCCTCTATTCCGACAGGGACGACACTGAAGCTTTCTTT.